A selection of T cell receptor beta chains follows, all from one sample in a study of blood T cell repertoires in COVID-19. Clones were sequenced by immunoSEQ multiplex PCR, and TCRdb holds only the in-frame ones, with some missing. The sample has around 50,000 clones, around 86% seen once; the top ten hold approximately 7.8%. Material for sequencing was peripheral blood. The receptors come from a man aged 50-59 years with active COVID-19. Each CDR3 is given with its conserved first and last residue. D genes are given only for firm matches. Size tells how often a clone was seen (once, few, many) or the class of an expanded clone, and some rows leave it out.

D,size,V,J,CDR3,DNA
TRBD2,-,TRBV7-3,TRBJ2-1,CASSFLAGVAYNEQFF,TGTGCCAGCAGCTTCTTAGCGGGAGTGGCCTACAATGAGCAGTTCTTC
-,-,TRBV6-6,TRBJ2-1,CASRLARGPTYNEQFF,TGTGCCAGCAGACTAGCCCGGGGCCCCACCTACAATGAGCAGTTCTTC
TRBD1,-,TRBV2,TRBJ1-1,CASRPTGVGEAFF,TGTGCCAGCAGACCCACAGGGGTGGGTGAAGCTTTCTTT
-,-,TRBV19,TRBJ1-5,CASSTDTGYNQPQHF,TGTGCCAGTAGTACCGATACAGGTTACAATCAGCCCCAGCATTTT
TRBD1,-,TRBV5-6,TRBJ2-6,CASSLWRDRGTSGANVLTF,TGTGCCAGCAGCTTGTGGAGGGACAGGGGTACCTCTGGGGCCAACGTCCTGACTTTC
-,-,TRBV20-1,TRBJ2-7,CSAPRTYEQYF,TGCAGTGCCCCGAGGACATACGAGCAGTACTTC
-,-,TRBV2,TRBJ2-3,CASSEEVSYTDTQYF,TGTGCCAGCAGTGAGGAGGTGTCCTACACAGATACGCAGTATTTT
-,-,TRBV7-8,TRBJ1-5,CASSLQGRNNQPQHF,TGTGCCAGCAGCTTACAGGGCAGGAACAATCAGCCCCAGCATTTT
-,-,TRBV9,TRBJ2-2,CASSVGDTNTGELFF,TGTGCCAGCAGCGTAGGGGACACGAACACCGGGGAGCTGTTTTTT
-,-,TRBV6-5,TRBJ2-5,CASRTGSQETQYF,TGTGCCAGCAGAACAGGAAGCCAAGAGACCCAGTACTTC
-,-,TRBV5-6,TRBJ2-7,CASSLGGRGEQYF,TGTGCCAGCAGCTTGGGTGGCAGGGGCGAGCAGTACTTC
TRBD1,-,TRBV6-1,TRBJ1-2,CASSDFDRGNTF,TGTGCCAGCAGTGATTTTGACAGGGGAAACACCTTC
-,-,TRBV29-1,TRBJ2-4,CSAIIGGIQYF,TGCAGCGCGATAATTGGAGGCATTCAGTACTTC
-,once,TRBV6-5,TRBJ1-1,CASSYGGGGDTEAFF,TGTGCCAGCAGTTACGGGGGGGGAGGGGACACTGAAGCTTTCTTT
-,-,TRBV9,TRBJ1-1,CASSAEQGNTEAFF,TGTGCCAGCAGCGCGGAACAGGGGAACACTGAAGCTTTCTTT
-,-,TRBV9,TRBJ2-7,CASSSGMTEGSYEQYF,TGTGCCAGCAGCTCGGGGATGACGGAGGGATCCTACGAGCAGTACTTC
-,-,TRBV9,TRBJ1-4,CASARRDVATNEKLFF,TGTGCCAGCGCCAGGCGAGATGTTGCAACTAATGAAAAACTGTTTTTT
-,-,TRBV7-3,TRBJ2-2,CASSFTSNTGELFF,TGTGCCAGCAGCTTCACTAGTAACACCGGGGAGCTGTTTTTT
-,-,TRBV7-9,TRBJ1-5,CASSLAGAGVGNQPQHF,TGTGCCAGCAGCTTGGCAGGGGCAGGGGTTGGCAATCAGCCCCAGCATTTT
-,once,TRBV6-2/TRBV6-3,TRBJ1-2,CASSYDSIYGYTF,TGTGCCAGCAGTTACGACAGTATCTATGGCTACACCTTC
TRBD1,-,TRBV11-3,TRBJ2-3,CASSLQGAGTDTQYF,TGTGCCAGCAGCCTCCAGGGGGCTGGCACAGATACGCAGTATTTT
TRBD2,-,TRBV4-1,TRBJ2-7,CASSQERTSDYEQYF,TGCGCCAGCAGCCAAGAACGAACTAGCGACTACGAGCAGTACTTC
TRBD1,-,TRBV7-6,TRBJ2-2,CASSVTGGVTGELFF,TGTGCCAGCAGCGTAACAGGGGGCGTCACCGGGGAGCTGTTTTTT
TRBD1,-,TRBV11-3,TRBJ1-5,CASSSRQGAFNQPQHF,TGTGCCAGCAGCTCGCGTCAGGGGGCCTTCAATCAGCCCCAGCATTTT
TRBD2,-,TRBV7-2,TRBJ2-3,CASSLGRGGYTQYF,TGTGCCAGCAGCTTAGGGCGGGGGGGGTATACGCAGTATTTT
-,-,TRBV6-2/TRBV6-3,TRBJ2-7,CASSDSYEQYF,TGTGCCAGCAGTGACAGCTACGAGCAGTACTTC
TRBD1,-,TRBV11-3,TRBJ2-3,CASSFGTVADTQYF,TGTGCCAGCAGCTTCGGGACAGTCGCTGATACGCAGTATTTT
-,few,TRBV29-1,TRBJ1-3,CSVLSGNTIYF,TGCAGCGTTCTGAGTGGAAACACCATATATTTT
TRBD1,-,TRBV11-2,TRBJ2-3,CASSNSDRPYPGDTQYF,TGTGCCAGCAGCAACTCGGACAGGCCCTACCCAGGAGATACGCAGTATTTT
TRBD1,-,TRBV6-5,TRBJ2-7,CASSVRDRGHHEQYF,TGTGCCAGCAGCGTCCGGGACAGGGGGCATCACGAGCAGTACTTC
TRBD1,few,TRBV28,TRBJ2-7,CASSLRGQGATYEQYF,TGTGCCAGCAGTTTAAGGGGACAGGGGGCAACCTACGAGCAGTACTTC
-,few,TRBV9,TRBJ1-6,CASSATGNSPLHF,TGTGCCAGCAGCGCTACGGGTAATTCACCCCTCCACTTT
-,-,TRBV5-1,TRBJ1-1,CASSLVLGDTEAFF,TGCGCCAGCAGCTTGGTCTTAGGGGATACTGAAGCTTTCTTT